The 23 T cell receptor beta chains below come from one sample, sequenced in a study of blood T cell repertoires in COVID-19. Generated by immunoSEQ multiplex PCR, the TCRdb table keeps only in-frame clones and is missing some. The top ten hold roughly 7.8% of the sample, which has 180,000 or so clones, about 86% seen once. Sequencing was done on a sample of peripheral blood. The source is a man aged 55 to 70 with acute or convalescent COVID-19.

This chain uses TRBV5-6 with TRBJ2-7, with no clear D. Per germline, CDR1 SGHDT and CDR2 YYEEEE. Trimming took off 1 base at V and 2 bases at J, with 10 bases between the two ends. The CDR3 runs 14 residues. In nucleotides, the CDR3 is TGTGCCAGCAGCTTGATAACAGAGACCTACGAGCAGTACTTC. Encoded protein: CASSLITETYEQYF.

This chain joins TRBV5-8 and TRBJ2-2, with D uncertain. This CDR3 region has 15 residues. V lost 4 bases and J 0 bases, leaving 10 bases between the germline ends. Germline assignment: CDR1 SGHTS and CDR2 YDEGEE. CDR3 sequence: CASSQRRANTGELFF. DNA of the CDR3: TGTGCCAGCAGCCAGAGACGGGCGAACACCGGGGAGCTGTTTTTT. Full variable domain (rest looked up from reference TRBV5-8 and TRBJ2-2): EAGVTQSPTHLIKTRGQQATLRCSPISGHTSVYWYQQALGLGLQFLLWYDEGEERNRGNFPPRFSGRQFPNYSSELNVNALELEDSALYLCASSQRRANTGELFFGEGSRLTVL.

The chain carries TRBV20-1 and TRBJ1-2, with D possibly being TRBD1 (5 bases). Germline-derived CDR1 and CDR2 are DFQATT and SNEGSKA (reference sequence). The CDR3 covers 11 residues. V shed 4 bases and J shed 7 bases, with 10 bases lying between them. The CDR3 sequence is CSAIERGGYTF. The CDR3 DNA reads as TGCAGTGCTATTGAAAGGGGTGGCTACACCTTC.

The genes are TRBV10-3 and TRBJ1-1; 7 nucleotides align to TRBD1. Germline assignment: CDR1 ENHRY and CDR2 SYGVKD. The CDR3 consists of 13 residues. V lost 8 bases to trimming and J lost 1 base; unmatched junction nucleotides: 4. The CDR3 DNA reads as TGTGCCATCGGGAGACAGGGGAACACTGAAGCTTTCTTT. Amino acid sequence: CAIGRQGNTEAFF.

The CDR3 DNA is TGTGCCAGCTCACCCCCACAGACAGGGGGGGTTGGCTACACCTTC. This gives the protein CASSPPQTGGVGYTF. This rearrangement joins TRBV18 to TRBJ1-2, with TRBD1 matching 9 bases. CDR3 length equals 15 residues. Germline assignment: CDR1 KGHSH and CDR2 LQKENI. The ends lost 3 bases at V and 7 bases at J; junction bases unmatched: 9.

The J gene is TRBJ2-2, the V gene TRBV11-3, with 11 nucleotides matching TRBD1. Germline CDR1 SGHNT, CDR2 YENEEA. The CDR3 covers 15 residues. The V segment lost 8 bases and the J segment 3 bases; nucleotides outside the gene matches: 5. The CDR3 spells CASHPGQGDTGELFF. Here the CDR3 DNA reads TGTGCCAGCCACCCGGGACAGGGGGACACCGGGGAGCTGTTTTTT.

The chain has TRBV3-1 (or the pseudogene TRBV3-2) and TRBJ2-7, with a tentative D call TRBD2 (6 bases). The V end lost 4 bases, the J end lost 5 bases, and 21 bases lay between the germline ends. Germline CDR1 is LGHDT and CDR2 is YNNKEL (reference sequence). The CDR3 contains 16 residues. The CDR3 is CASSLLLARGHNEQYF. Written as DNA, the CDR3 is TGTGCCAGCAGCCTGCTATTGGCGCGGGGCCATAACGAGCAGTACTTC.

V and J are TRBV6-5 and TRBJ1-5; unclear D gene. Trimming left V 2 bases short and J 0 bases short, with 8 bases between. The CDR3 consists of 15 residues. CDR1 MNHEY and CDR2 SVGAGI come from the germline V gene. This CDR3 reads CASSYRQDSNQPQHF. CDR3 bases: TGTGCCAGCAGTTACCGGCAGGATAGCAATCAGCCCCAGCATTTT.

This chain connects TRBV28 to TRBJ1-2; a possible D gene is TRBD1 (6 bases). The CDR3 covers 13 residues. Germline CDR1 MDHEN, CDR2 SYDVKM. The V end lost 6 bases, the J end lost 8 bases, and 16 bases lay between the germline ends. The CDR3 protein is CASSQDSLAGYTF. CDR3 bases: TGTGCCAGCAGCCAGGACAGCCTCGCGGGCTACACCTTC.

Of note for this clone: This CDR3 is also generated by other DNA sequences in the sample. The V and J genes are TRBV6-5 and TRBJ1-5; TRBD1 matches 8 bases. The CDR3 is 13 amino acids. Germline assignment: CDR1 MNHEY and CDR2 SVGAGI. The junction had 4 bases not matched to a gene; V was cut back by 6 bases and J by 6 bases. The CDR3 sequence is CASSPDRGQPQHF. CDR3 bases: TGTGCCAGCAGCCCCGACAGGGGTCAGCCCCAGCATTTT.

The chain employs TRBV6-5 and TRBJ2-1, with a possible D match to TRBD2 (5 bases). V was shortened by 0 bases and J by 0 bases, with 9 bases between the two germline ends. The germline gives CDR1 MNHEY, CDR2 SVGAGI. CDR3 size: 16 residues. The CDR3 DNA reads TGTGCCAGCAGTTACTCCCGGGGATACTCCTACAATGAGCAGTTCTTC. Residues: CASSYSRGYSYNEQFF.

The chain uses TRBV19 and TRBJ1-2, with unresolved D. Trimming pared 10 bases from V and 2 bases from J, leaving 14 bases between. Germline CDR1 and CDR2: LNHDA and SQIVND (reference sequence). This CDR3 contains 13 residues. The CDR3 coding sequence is TGTGCCACCCGACTCGACGGGAACTATGGCTACACCTTC. Protein sequence: CATRLDGNYGYTF.

This rearrangement joins TRBV27 to TRBJ1-4; 8 bases match TRBD1. Germline V gene sequence: CDR1 MNHEY, CDR2 SMNVEV (reference sequence). Losses at the gene ends were 6 bases for V and 8 bases for J; bases not matched to a gene: 5. CDR3 length: 13 residues. CDR3: CASSRGLLEKLFF. CDR3 bases: TGTGCCAGCAGCAGGGGGCTCTTGGAAAAACTGTTTTTT.

The V gene is TRBV30, the J gene TRBJ1-1; the match to TRBD1 covers 7 bases. The germline V gene encodes CDR1 GTSNPN and CDR2 SVGIG (reference sequence). J lost 0 bases, V lost 5 bases, and 3 bases had no gene match. The CDR3 is made up of 13 amino acids. The CDR3 here is CAWLRGLNTEAFF. The CDR3 DNA follows: TGTGCCTGGCTGAGGGGGCTGAACACTGAAGCTTTCTTT.

This clone was detected ten times or more. V usage is TRBV14 and J usage is TRBJ1-1; D ambiguous. CDR3 size: 13 residues. Germline V gives CDR1 SGHDN, CDR2 FVKESK. Trimming removed 1 base at V and 4 bases at J, with 7 bases between. This CDR3 reads CASSQGLATEAFF. The CDR3 DNA follows: TGTGCCAGCAGCCAAGGGCTGGCCACTGAAGCTTTCTTT.

This chain joins TRBV4-1 and TRBJ1-3; possible D gene TRBD1, 6 bases. The CDR3 extends over 17 amino acids. Per germline, CDR1 MGHRA and CDR2 YSYEKL. V was pared by 4 bases and J by 0 bases, with 16 bases between. CDR3 in amino acids: CASSRGGRPVSGNTIYF. In DNA form, the CDR3 reads TGCGCCAGCAGCCGGGGGGGCAGGCCCGTCTCTGGAAACACCATATATTTT.

The chain uses TRBV5-1 and TRBJ1-6, with 12 nucleotides matching TRBD1. V gave up 3 bases and J gave up 1 base; unmatched junction bases: 2. The CDR3 has 17 residues. Germline values: CDR1 SGHRS, CDR2 YFSETQ. Written as DNA, the CDR3 is TGCGCCAGCAGCTCGGGACAGGGGGCGTCCTATAATTCACCCCTCCACTTT. It is translated as CASSSGQGASYNSPLHF. Complete variable domain (other parts from reference TRBV5-1 and TRBJ1-6): KAGVTQTPRYLIKTRGQQVTLSCSPISGHRSVSWYQQTPGQGLQFLFEYFSETQRNKGNFPGRFSGRQFSNSRSEMNVSTLELGDSALYLCASSSGQGASYNSPLHFGNGTRLTVT.

About this clone: One junction end does not reproduce the germline sequence, and a read error may be involved. The chain employs TRBV4-1 and TRBJ1-2; TRBD1 matches 7 bases. This CDR3 contains 12 residues. The germline V gene encodes CDR1 MGHRA and CDR2 YSYEKL. The CDR3 reads CASSQNRDSEYF. The CDR3 nucleotides read TGCGCCAGCAGCCAGAACCGGGACAGCGAATACTTC.

This sequence joins TRBV11-2 and TRBJ2-7; 11 bases are shared with TRBD2. CDR3 length: 15 residues. The V gene end was trimmed by 5 bases and the J gene end by 6 bases; junction bases not matched to a gene: 9. Germline-derived CDR1 and CDR2 are SGHAT and FQNNGV. CDR3 in amino acids: CASSLLQGTSGEQYF. The CDR3 nucleotides read TGTGCCAGCAGCCTTCTCCAGGGGACTAGCGGCGAGCAGTACTTC.

Only one count was recorded for this clone. This chain joins TRBV7-9 and TRBJ2-5, with D perhaps TRBD1 (5 bases). The CDR3 is 15 amino acids. Germline CDR1 is SEHNR and CDR2 is FQNEAQ (reference sequence). Between the trimmed V and J ends, which lost 5 bases and 2 bases, there was a span of 15 bases. CDR3 loop: CASSRLGALQETQYF. In nucleotides, the CDR3 is TGTGCCAGCAGCCGACTTGGGGCCTTACAAGAGACCCAGTACTTC.

This clone was detected only once. This sequence joins TRBV19 and TRBJ1-2, with D possibly being TRBD1 (5 bases). Germline V CDR1 and CDR2: LNHDA, SQIVND (reference sequence). The CDR3 runs 13 residues. Trimming shortened V by 5 bases and J by 1 base, and 8 bases separated the two germline ends. DNA for the CDR3: TGTGCCAGTAGTCGCAGGGATAACTATGGCTACACCTTC. It yields the protein CASSRRDNYGYTF.

This clone was seen more than once but under ten times. The chain has TRBV6-2 or TRBV6-3 and TRBJ1-1; no firm D call. This CDR3 comprises 12 residues. From germline, CDR1 is MNHEY and CDR2 SVGEGT. Trimming left V 3 bases short and J 2 bases short, with 4 bases between. In nucleotides, the CDR3 is TGTGCCAGCAGTTATTTAAACACTGAAGCTTTCTTT. Protein product: CASSYLNTEAFF.

The V and J genes are TRBV12-5 and TRBJ1-6; no clear D gene. The V end was cut by 2 bases, the J end by 18 bases, with 11 bases between. Germline V gene sequence: CDR1 LGHNT, CDR2 FRNRAP. CDR3 length: 11 amino acids. CDR3 region: CASGLWTLPHF. As DNA, the CDR3 is TGTGCTAGTGGTTTGTGGACTCTACCCCACTTT.